These 29 T cell receptor beta chains came from one sample sequenced in a study of patients and donors after allogeneic stem cell transplantation. TCRdb itself ran the RT-PCR reads through MiXCR, one entry per CDR3 protein. Altogether about 2,500 distinct CDR3 sequences are present, around 8% being singletons, with the ten largest covering 28%. Sequenced input: blood, either unsorted or a sorted T cell fraction (not recorded which). These receptors all come from a human donor who was either an allogeneic HSCT recipient or a stem cell or donor lymphocyte infusion donor (not recorded which). It is not recorded whose cells these are; they may come from a transplant donor.

The sample holds a few counts of this clonotype. The chain joins TRBV7-6 to TRBJ2-1; the match to TRBD2 covers 15 bases. V dropped 2 bases and J dropped 6; count of bases not matched to a gene: 11. The CDR3 length is 19 residues. Germline-derived CDR1 and CDR2 are SGHVS and FNYEAQ. The CDR3 here is CASSLRGTSGRSSANEQFF. CDR3 nucleotides: TGTGCCAGCAGCTTACGTGGGACTAGCGGGAGGTCGTCGGCCAATGAGCAGTTCTTC. The full variable domain, with the rest looked up from reference TRBV7-6 and TRBJ2-1, is GAGVSQSPRYKVTKRGQDVALRCDPISGHVSLYWYRQALGQGPEFLTYFNYEAQQDKSGLPNDRFSAERPEGSISTLTIQRTEQRDSAMYRCASSLRGTSGRSSANEQFFGPGTRLTVL.

This clonotype appeared a few times. This chain uses TRBV20-1 with TRBJ1-1, with D possibly being TRBD1 (6 bases). Germline CDR1 DFQATT, CDR2 SNEGSKA (reference sequence). V lost 5 bases and J 10 bases, leaving 11 bases between the germline ends. This CDR3 has 10 residues. Here the CDR3 DNA reads TGCAGTGCTTTACAGGGTGCAGCTTTCTTT. This codes for CSALQGAAFF.

The V call is TRBV11-2, the J call TRBJ2-7; D gene unclear. There are 11 residues in the CDR3. V was clipped by 5 bases and J by 0 bases, with 2 bases between them. Germline V gene data show CDR1 as SGHAT and CDR2 as FQNNGV. The DNA of the CDR3 is TGTGCCAGCAGCACCTCCTACGAGCAGTACTTC. Amino acid sequence: CASSTSYEQYF. Filled out from reference TRBV11-2 and TRBJ2-7, the complete variable domain reads EAGVAQSPRYKIIEKRQSVAFWCNPISGHATLYWYQQILGQGPKLLIQFQNNGVVDDSQLPKDRFSAERLKGVDSTLKIQPAKLEDSAVYLCASSTSYEQYFGPGTRLTVT.

This clonotype is labeled as large (0.1 to 1%). The V and J genes are TRBV7-2 and TRBJ2-5; 7 bases are shared with TRBD1. Germline trimming cut 5 bases from V and 4 bases from J; bases unmatched to any gene: 10. Germline values: CDR1 SGHTA, CDR2 FQGNSA. The CDR3 sequence is 15 residues long. The CDR3 sequence: CASSPRQGRGETQYF. The CDR3 coding sequence is TGTGCCAGCAGCCCGAGACAGGGTCGGGGAGAGACCCAGTACTTC.

The chain has TRBV5-4 and TRBJ1-1, with D tentatively TRBD1 (5 bases). This CDR3 is built from 15 residues. The germline V gene encodes CDR1 SGHNT and CDR2 YYREEE (reference sequence). Between the trimmed V and J ends, which lost 1 base and 0 bases, there was a span of 10 bases. CDR3 in amino acids: CASSLSGRVNTEAFF. CDR3 coding DNA: TGTGCCAGCAGCTTGAGCGGCAGGGTGAACACTGAAGCTTTCTTT.

This clonotype was counted a few times. The J gene is TRBJ2-5, the V gene TRBV7-6; 7 bases align to TRBD1. Looked up from germline, CDR1 is SGHVS and CDR2 is FNYEAQ. This CDR3 has 14 residues. The V segment lost 5 bases and the J segment 7 bases; nucleotides outside the gene matches: 10. The CDR3 nucleotides read TGTGCCAGCAGCAAACCGGACAGGATCGGGACCCAGTACTTC. Translation: CASSKPDRIGTQYF.

The rearrangement links TRBV15 to TRBJ1-5, with D possibly TRBD1 on 5 matching bases. Trimming pared 6 bases from V and 3 bases from J, leaving 21 bases between. Germline CDR1 is LNHNV and CDR2 is YYDKDF (reference sequence). The CDR3 spans 17 residues. In DNA, the CDR3 is TGTGCCACCAGGCCCGGGGCCCAGGCCGCTGACAATCAGCCCCAGCATTTT. Amino acids: CATRPGAQAADNQPQHF.

This chain connects TRBV5-1 to TRBJ2-6; unclear D gene. V was shortened by 0 bases and J by 2 bases, with 3 bases between the two germline ends. The CDR3 spans 14 residues. The germline gives CDR1 SGHRS, CDR2 YFSETQ. The CDR3 sequence: CASSLVTGANVLTF. CDR3 bases: TGCGCCAGCAGCTTGGTAACTGGGGCCAACGTCCTGACTTTC.

V is TRBV6-1 and J is TRBJ1-1, with 7 bases that match TRBD1. CDR3 length: 14 residues. From germline, CDR1 is MNHNS and CDR2 SASEGT. The V gene end was trimmed by 6 bases and the J gene end by 6 bases; junction bases not matched to a gene: 10. The chain's CDR3 is CASSGDRVSPEAFF. As DNA, the CDR3 is TGTGCCAGCAGCGGAGACAGGGTATCCCCTGAAGCTTTCTTT.

By frequency in the sample, this clonotype is medium-sized (0.01 to 0.1%). V gene TRBV10-3 combines with J gene TRBJ2-7; D unresolved. Trimming stripped 6 bases from V and 1 base from J, with 13 bases between. The V gene's germline CDR1 is ENHRY and CDR2 SYGVKD. The CDR3 is made up of 14 amino acids. The chain's CDR3 is CAIRETGPSYEQYF. The CDR3 nucleotides are TGTGCCATCAGGGAAACCGGGCCTTCCTACGAGCAGTACTTC.

This clonotype is categorized as medium-sized. This sequence joins TRBV29-1 and TRBJ2-1; 8 bases are shared with TRBD2. Trimming at V came to 2 bases and at J to 7 bases, leaving 4 bases not matched to a gene. Germline V gene lookup returns CDR1 SQVTM and CDR2 ANQGSEA. The CDR3 sequence is 13 residues long. CDR3: CSVELAGSNEQFF. The CDR3 nucleotides are TGCAGCGTTGAATTAGCGGGATCTAATGAGCAGTTCTTC.

Judged by abundance, this clonotype is medium-sized. V usage is TRBV20-1 and J usage is TRBJ2-3; weak D call: TRBD1 (6 bases). CDR1 is DFQATT and CDR2 is SNEGSKA in the germline V gene (reference sequence). The CDR3 is 13 residues long. V lost 7 bases and J 5 bases, leaving 16 bases between the germline ends. As DNA, the CDR3 is TGCAGTGGTCGTGGACAGATGGGAGATACGCAGTATTTT. Its translation is CSGRGQMGDTQYF.

By share, this clonotype counts as medium-sized (0.01 to 0.1%). J is TRBJ2-7 and V is TRBV5-5; D unresolved. The V end lost 3 bases, the J end lost 6 bases, and 10 bases lay between the germline ends. Per the germline V gene, CDR1 is SGHKS and CDR2 is YYEKEE (reference sequence). The CDR3 is 12 amino acids. In nucleotides, the CDR3 is TGTGCCAGCAGCTCATTTGGTGGCGAGCAGTACTTC. It codes for CASSSFGGEQYF.

By frequency in the sample, this clonotype is large (0.1 to 1%). The chain has TRBV20-1 and TRBJ2-5; possible D gene TRBD2, 6 bases. Germline CDR1 DFQATT, CDR2 SNEGSKA (reference sequence). Trimming stripped 0 bases from V and 0 bases from J, with 14 bases between. CDR3 length equals 16 residues. This CDR3 is CSARDPTSIYQETQYF. CDR3 in DNA: TGCAGTGCTAGAGATCCGACTAGTATATACCAAGAGACCCAGTACTTC.

This sequence joins TRBV5-5 and TRBJ1-5; D is undetermined. Germline loops: CDR1 SGHKS, CDR2 YYEKEE (reference sequence). V was shortened by 1 base and J by 0 bases, with 14 bases between the two germline ends. This CDR3 spans 17 amino acids. The CDR3 loop reads CASSLRPGSGSNQPQHF. CDR3 bases: TGTGCCAGCAGCTTGCGTCCGGGCTCCGGTAGCAATCAGCCCCAGCATTTT.

This clonotype was counted a few times. The rearrangement joins TRBV5-1 to TRBJ2-5; TRBD2 matches 11 bases. V lost 5 bases, J lost 2 bases, and 5 bases stayed unmatched. This CDR3 spans 15 amino acids. Germline-derived CDR1 and CDR2 are SGHRS and YFSETQ. DNA for the CDR3: TGCGCCAGCAGAACCGGGACTAGCGGACAAGAGACCCAGTACTTC. The encoded protein is CASRTGTSGQETQYF. The whole variable domain, remainder taken from reference TRBV5-1 and TRBJ2-5, is KAGVTQTPRYLIKTRGQQVTLSCSPISGHRSVSWYQQTPGQGLQFLFEYFSETQRNKGNFPGRFSGRQFSNSRSEMNVSTLELGDSALYLCASRTGTSGQETQYFGPGTRLLVL.

Within the sample, this clonotype is medium-sized. The chain carries TRBV7-8 and TRBJ1-2, with unresolved D. The CDR3 covers 13 residues. CDR1 is SGHVS, CDR2 FQNEAQ, per germline. Trimming removed 0 bases from V and 7 bases from J, with 9 bases in between. The CDR3 DNA reads as TGTGCCAGCAGCTTAGCGGAGGGCCTTGGCTACACCTTC. Translated, it gives CASSLAEGLGYTF.

This clonotype was seen a handful of times. The chain carries TRBV12-3 or TRBV12-4 and TRBJ2-1, with 9 nucleotides matching TRBD2. This CDR3 has 14 residues. V shed 5 bases and J 10 bases; nucleotides not matched to a gene: 9. The CDR3 DNA reads as TGTGCCAGCAGTCGATCCCGACTAGCGGAAGAGCAGTTCTTC. Translation: CASSRSRLAEEQFF.

In its sample, this clonotype is medium-sized. V gene TRBV7-8 combines with J gene TRBJ2-7; D may be TRBD1 or TRBD2 (5 bases each). V was shortened by 1 base and J by 0 bases, with 13 bases between the two germline ends. The germline CDR1 and CDR2 sequences are SGHVS and FQNEAQ. This CDR3 comprises 16 residues. CDR3 bases: TGTGCCAGCAGCTTAGGGGGGACGTTAGTCTCCTACGAGCAGTACTTC. Translated, it gives CASSLGGTLVSYEQYF.

This chain joins TRBV21-1 and TRBJ2-7; the D call TRBD1 from the table was never checked on the DNA. TRBV21-1 is noted as a pseudogene. This CDR3 has 14 residues. The CDR3 region is CASSKWTGFYEQYF. As DNA, the CDR3 is TGTGCCAGCAGCAAATGGACAGGGTTCTACGAGCAGTACTTC.

A few counts support this clonotype. The chain has TRBV5-1 and TRBJ2-7; no firm D call. Germline-derived CDR1 and CDR2 are SGHRS and YFSETQ. V lost 0 bases to trimming and J lost 1 base, with 8 bases between them. The CDR3 has 14 residues. The CDR3 is CASSLAGFSYEQYF. The CDR3 DNA sequence: TGCGCCAGCAGCTTGGCCGGGTTTTCCTACGAGCAGTACTTC.

This clonotype rates as medium-sized (0.01 to 0.1%). The chain couples TRBV12-3 or TRBV12-4 to TRBJ2-6, with D uncertain. CDR3 length: 14 residues. With 3 bases removed from V and 5 bases from J, the gap between germline ends came to 8 bases. Here the CDR3 DNA reads TGTGCCAGCAGTTTTAACCCGTGGGCCAACGTCCTGACTTTC. This codes for CASSFNPWANVLTF.

By its share, this clonotype is medium-sized. The chain couples TRBV30 to TRBJ2-3, with 7 bases fitting TRBD2. The V segment lost 2 bases and the J segment 1 base; nucleotides outside the gene matches: 3. The CDR3 totals 14 residues. CDR1 and CDR2 (germline): GTSNPN, SVGIG (reference sequence). The CDR3 sequence is CAWSWLAGTDTQYF. The CDR3 DNA follows: TGTGCCTGGAGTTGGCTAGCGGGCACAGATACGCAGTATTTT.

By its share, this clonotype is large. The genes are TRBV9 and TRBJ2-3; D ambiguous. Per germline, CDR1 SGDLS and CDR2 YYNGEE. V was shortened by 0 bases and J by 0 bases, with 5 bases between the two germline ends. There are 14 residues in the CDR3. The CDR3 coding sequence is TGTGCCAGCAGCGTAGATCTTAGCACAGATACGCAGTATTTT. Its translation is CASSVDLSTDTQYF.

Judged by abundance, this clonotype is medium-sized. The chain links TRBV7-9 to TRBJ1-4; maybe TRBD1 (6 bases). This CDR3 is built from 15 residues. Germline values: CDR1 SEHNR, CDR2 FQNEAQ (reference sequence). V lost 7 bases to trimming and J lost 8 bases, with 20 bases between them. CDR3 sequence: CASTEGLGAQEKLFF. The CDR3 nucleotides read TGTGCCAGCACCGAAGGCCTGGGGGCGCAGGAAAAACTGTTTTTT.

CDR3 region: CAIAYSQGGTEAFF. The CDR3 region has the DNA TGTGCCATCGCTTACAGCCAGGGAGGCACTGAAGCTTTCTTT. V gene TRBV10-3 combines with J gene TRBJ1-1; a weak D match, TRBD1 (5 bases). The CDR3 runs to 14 residues. Germline values: CDR1 ENHRY, CDR2 SYGVKD. Trimming took 8 bases from V and 4 from J, leaving 17 bases between them.

Relative to its sample, this clonotype is medium-sized. The CDR3 region is CSARGGLRQPQHF. DNA for the CDR3: TGCAGTGCTAGAGGTGGGTTAAGGCAGCCCCAGCATTTT. This rearrangement joins TRBV20-1 to TRBJ1-5; the D is unclear. Germline-derived CDR1 and CDR2 are DFQATT and SNEGSKA (reference sequence). V was shortened by 1 base and J by 7 bases, with 11 bases between the two germline ends. The CDR3 runs 13 residues.

The chain has TRBV5-1 and TRBJ2-1, with TRBD2 identical over 10 bases. CDR3 length: 14 residues. Germline assignment: CDR1 SGHRS and CDR2 YFSETQ. Trimming took 5 bases from V and 8 from J; bases not matched to a gene: 7. The CDR3 DNA reads TGCGCCAGCAGAAGTAGGACTAGCGGCGATGAGCAGTTCTTC. It translates to CASRSRTSGDEQFF. Drawing the rest from reference TRBV5-1 and TRBJ2-1, the complete variable domain is KAGVTQTPRYLIKTRGQQVTLSCSPISGHRSVSWYQQTPGQGLQFLFEYFSETQRNKGNFPGRFSGRQFSNSRSEMNVSTLELGDSALYLCASRSRTSGDEQFFGPGTRLTVL.

By proportion, this clonotype is medium-sized. The chain recombines TRBV6-5 with TRBJ2-3; 9 bases are a match to TRBD2. Trimming cost V 6 bases and J 3 bases; bases outside gene matches: 7. The CDR3 length is 15 residues. The V gene's germline CDR1 is MNHEY and CDR2 SVGAGI. CDR3 nucleotides: TGTGCCAGCAGCCGTAGCGGGAGCGAAACAGATACGCAGTATTTT. It encodes CASSRSGSETDTQYF.